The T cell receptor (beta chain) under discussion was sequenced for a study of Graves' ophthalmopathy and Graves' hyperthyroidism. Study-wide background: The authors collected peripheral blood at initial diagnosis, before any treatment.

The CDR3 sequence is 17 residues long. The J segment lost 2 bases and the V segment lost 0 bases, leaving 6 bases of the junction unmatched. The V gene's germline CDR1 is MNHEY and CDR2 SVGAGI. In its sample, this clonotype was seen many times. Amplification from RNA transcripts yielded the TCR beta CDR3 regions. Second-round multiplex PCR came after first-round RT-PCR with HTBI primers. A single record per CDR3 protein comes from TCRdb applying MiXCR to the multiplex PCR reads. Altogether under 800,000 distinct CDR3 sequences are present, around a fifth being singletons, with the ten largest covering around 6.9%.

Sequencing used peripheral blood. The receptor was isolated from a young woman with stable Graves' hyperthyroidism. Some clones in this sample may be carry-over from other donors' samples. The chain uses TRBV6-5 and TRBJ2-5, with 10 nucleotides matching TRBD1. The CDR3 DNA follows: TGTGCCAGCAGTTACTCGTATGGGACAGGGGAACAAGAGACCCAGTACTTC. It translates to CASSYSYGTGEQETQYF.